This record covers a single TCR beta chain. This sample stems from a study of blood T cell repertoires in COVID-19. Study-level information: Donors in the United States, Italy and Spain gave samples during acute or convalescent COVID-19. From T cells, B-cell-depleted T cells, or PBMCs came the material, which was cDNA or gDNA.

Trimming took off 0 bases at V and 0 bases at J, with 15 bases between the two ends. In germline, CDR1 is ENHRY, CDR2 SYGVKD. The CDR3 is 19 amino acids. Clones were read by immunoSEQ multiplex PCR, and TCRdb kept only the in-frame ones, dropping some. Seen here are under 200,000 clones, around 80% observed once, and the top ten hold about 8.3%. The clonotype was recovered from a man between 60 and 75 years old with acute or convalescent COVID-19. The chain joins TRBV10-3 to TRBJ1-6; D may be TRBD1 (5 bases). Source material: peripheral blood. CDR3 amino acids: CAISESGQGKDSYNSPLHF. As DNA, the CDR3 is TGTGCCATCAGTGAGTCGGGGCAGGGAAAAGACTCCTATAATTCACCCCTCCACTTT.